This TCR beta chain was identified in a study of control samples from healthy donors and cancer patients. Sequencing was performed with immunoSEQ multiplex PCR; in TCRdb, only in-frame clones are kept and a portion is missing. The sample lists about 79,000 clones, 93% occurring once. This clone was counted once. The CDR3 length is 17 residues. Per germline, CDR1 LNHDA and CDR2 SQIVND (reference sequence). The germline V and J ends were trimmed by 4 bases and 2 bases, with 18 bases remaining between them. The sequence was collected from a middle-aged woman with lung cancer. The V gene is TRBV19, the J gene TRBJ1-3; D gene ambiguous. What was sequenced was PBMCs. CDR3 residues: CASSTITPTSTGNTIYF. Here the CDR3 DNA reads TGTGCCAGTAGTACTATTACACCTACCTCCACTGGAAACACCATATATTTT.